This entry lists 12 T cell receptor beta chains sequenced from one sample in a study of PD-1 blockade in classical Hodgkin lymphoma. Repertoires were generated with immunoSEQ multiplex PCR, while TCRdb's copy carries only in-frame clones and drops some. This table holds some 10,000 clones, over 70% found once. Relapse was seen in all patients after autologous stem cell transplantation, and brentuximab vedotin exposure was variable. This material consisted of peripheral blood mononuclear cells (PBMCs), taken at baseline. These receptor sequences come from a human donor with classical Hodgkin lymphoma.

This clone was observed a handful of times. The rearrangement links TRBV25-1 to TRBJ1-2; no firm D call. Trimming left V 5 bases short and J 1 base short, with 11 bases between. Germline lookup yields CDR1 MGHDK and CDR2 SYGVNS. This CDR3 has 14 residues. CDR3 in DNA: TGTGCCAGCAGTACCCGGGAGAGTAACTATGGCTACACCTTC. Translated: CASSTRESNYGYTF.

The chain joins TRBV28 to TRBJ1-5, with TRBD1 matching 7 bases. Germline V gene sequence: CDR1 MDHEN, CDR2 SYDVKM. The CDR3 is 15 amino acids. With V trimmed by 7 bases and J by 9 bases, 15 bases remained unmatched. The CDR3 bases are TGTGCCAGCACCCCCTCAGGGGGAGAGTTTCGGCCCCAGCATTTT. Protein product: CASTPSGGEFRPQHF.

V is TRBV5-5 and J is TRBJ2-1, with 10 bases that match TRBD1. The CDR3 covers 17 residues. Germline V gene data show CDR1 as SGHKS and CDR2 as YYEKEE (reference sequence). J gave up 4 bases and V 6 bases, and 13 bases lay outside the gene matches. CDR3 bases: TGTGCCAGCAACAAGGGGGCCGGGACAGGGGTTTACAATGAGCAGTTCTTC. Translating it yields CASNKGAGTGVYNEQFF.

The chain has TRBV5-1 and TRBJ2-7; no clear D gene. Looked up from germline, CDR1 is SGHRS and CDR2 is YFSETQ. CDR3 length: 14 amino acids. V was cut by 2 bases and J by 1 base, with 10 bases left in between. CDR3 nucleotide sequence: TGCGCCAGCAGCTTAAACGGAGCATCCTACGAGCAGTACTTC. It encodes CASSLNGASYEQYF.

This clone was detected a few times. The rearrangement links TRBV28 to TRBJ1-5, with 9 bases identical to TRBD1. Germline CDR1 MDHEN, CDR2 SYDVKM. V shed 7 bases, J shed 0 bases, and the junction held 1 base outside the gene matches. CDR3 length: 14 residues. CDR3 residues: CASTGQGSNQPQHF. The CDR3, as DNA: TGTGCCAGCACGGGACAGGGTAGCAATCAGCCCCAGCATTTT.

The CDR3: CASSPGTGGALNGYTF. CDR3 bases: TGTGCCAGCAGCCCCGGGACAGGGGGCGCGTTAAATGGCTACACCTTC. The chain combines TRBV11-3 with TRBJ1-2; TRBD1 agrees at 12 bases. J lost 6 bases, V lost 5 bases, and 10 bases had no gene match. The CDR3 runs 16 residues. Germline-derived CDR1 and CDR2 are SGHNT and YENEEA.

V usage is TRBV7-9 and J usage is TRBJ2-1, with 15 positions matching TRBD2. This CDR3 has 16 residues. Germline CDR1 and CDR2: SEHNR and FQNEAQ (reference sequence). V dropped 5 bases and J dropped 2; count of bases not matched to a gene: 1. For the CDR3, the DNA is TGTGCCAGCAGCAGGACTAGCGGGAGGGCCTACAATGAGCAGTTCTTC. Translated: CASSRTSGRAYNEQFF.

There are a few counts of this clone. The chain employs TRBV9 and TRBJ2-5; TRBD2 agrees at 7 bases. Germline lookup yields CDR1 SGDLS and CDR2 YYNGEE. Trimming at V came to 4 bases and at J to 5 bases, leaving 8 bases not matched to a gene. The CDR3 contains 14 residues. In DNA, the CDR3 is TGTGCCAGCAGCATTATGGGCGGGAGTGAGACCCAGTACTTC. Translating gives CASSIMGGSETQYF.

This sequence joins TRBV27 and TRBJ1-1; 8 nucleotides match TRBD1. After removal of 6 bases from V and 1 base from J, the junction contained 7 bases not matched to a gene. Germline V gene data show CDR1 as MNHEY and CDR2 as SMNVEV (reference sequence). The CDR3 consists of 15 residues. CDR3 DNA sequence: TGTGCCAGCAGGCCGTCCAGGGGGCCGAACACTGAAGCTTTCTTT. Encoded protein: CASRPSRGPNTEAFF.

V and J are TRBV7-9 and TRBJ1-2; D gene uncertain. V was pared by 3 bases and J by 1 base, with 6 bases between. The CDR3 has 13 residues. CDR1 and CDR2 (germline): SEHNR, FQNEAQ (reference sequence). The DNA of the CDR3 is TGTGCCAGCAGCTTTGAGAGTAACTATGGCTACACCTTC. As protein: CASSFESNYGYTF.

The gene calls are TRBV4-3 and TRBJ1-2; a possible D gene is TRBD1 (5 bases). Germline assignment: CDR1 LGHNA and CDR2 YSLEER. V was pared by 1 base and J by 8 bases, with 20 bases between. This CDR3 is 16 amino acids long. The CDR3 loop reads CASSQVTELPARGYTF. The CDR3 DNA sequence: TGCGCCAGCAGCCAAGTGACAGAACTCCCAGCGCGAGGCTACACCTTC.

The chain employs TRBV30 and TRBJ2-2, with a weak D call TRBD1 (6 bases). Germline CDR1 is GTSNPN and CDR2 is SVGIG (reference sequence). Trimming took 2 bases from V and 3 from J, leaving 10 bases between them. The CDR3 length is 14 residues. The CDR3 coding sequence is TGTGCCTGGAGTTTTGACAGGTACACCGGGGAGCTGTTTTTT. This translates into CAWSFDRYTGELFF.